The T cell receptor beta chain under discussion was sequenced for a study of blood T cell repertoires in COVID-19. This clone was seen a single time. The table came from immunoSEQ multiplex PCR; TCRdb's copy has only in-frame clones and leaves some out. Of approximately 480,000 clones in the sample, approximately 89% were seen once. J gave up 3 bases and V 4 bases, and 5 bases lay outside the gene matches. CDR3 length: 14 amino acids. Per the germline V gene, CDR1 is MGHRA and CDR2 is YSYEKL. Sequencing input: peripheral blood. This sequence originates from a man younger than 30 with COVID-19, enrolled during active disease. V gene TRBV4-1 combines with J gene TRBJ1-1; 7 bases map to TRBD1. The CDR3 coding sequence is TGCGCCAGCAGCCCCTCAGGGGGAGACACTGAAGCTTTCTTT. Protein sequence: CASSPSGGDTEAFF.